Following are 28 T cell receptor beta chains from one sample sequenced in a study of human T cells and chemical hapten exposure. This sample's time point: patch test 2, 6 weeks after DPC sensitization. Treatment meaning: therapeutic diphenylcyclopropenone sensitization with weekly scalp DPC. One entry per CDR3 protein results from TCRdb running MiXCR on the RACE reads. Among 65,000 to 95,000 distinct CDR3 sequences listed, less than 8.5% were seen once. Specimen: whole blood, collected in connection with sensitization to the hapten diphenylcyclopropenone (DPC). These receptor sequences come from a woman aged 25 to 39 with alopecia areata. Some clones in this sample may be carry-over from other donors' samples.

The sample holds many counts of this clonotype. An end of the junction does not agree with germline; a read error may underlie this. The chain links TRBV20-1 to TRBJ1-2; D gene uncertain. Germline values: CDR1 DFQATT, CDR2 SNEGSKA (reference sequence). This CDR3 spans 12 amino acids. This CDR3 is CSAEGLYSQGVF. The CDR3 DNA is TGCAGTGCTGAAGGTTTATACAGCCAAGGAGTCTTC.

This clonotype was detected ten times or more. The chain links TRBV19 to TRBJ2-1; 7 positions match TRBD2. J gave up 8 bases and V 4 bases, and 2 bases lay outside the gene matches. The CDR3 contains 12 residues. Germline assignment: CDR1 LNHDA and CDR2 SQIVND (reference sequence). In nucleotides, the CDR3 is TGTGCCAGTAGTACACGGGGGGATGAGCAGTTCTTC. Residues: CASSTRGDEQFF. The entire variable domain, with the rest obtained from reference TRBV19 and TRBJ2-1, is as follows: DGGITQSPKYLFRKEGQNVTLSCEQNLNHDAMYWYRQDPGQGLRLIYYSQIVNDFQKGDIAEGYSVSREKKESFPLTVTSAQKNPTAFYLCASSTRGDEQFFGPGTRLTVL.

This clonotype came up a few times. V and J are TRBV20-1 and TRBJ2-1; TRBD2 agrees at 8 bases. Germline CDR1 DFQATT, CDR2 SNEGSKA (reference sequence). V dropped 0 bases and J dropped 6; count of bases not matched to a gene: 7. The CDR3 has 15 amino acids. The CDR3 DNA reads as TGCAGTGCTAGAGAACCCCTCCGGGGGGGCAATGAGCAGTTCTTC. Its protein is CSAREPLRGGNEQFF.

This clonotype has just a few counts. This CDR3 is CSASSKGLNTEAFF. Written as DNA, the CDR3 is TGCAGTGCTAGTTCGAAGGGCTTGAACACTGAAGCTTTCTTT. The chain has TRBV20-1 and TRBJ1-1, with unresolved D. The germline V and J ends were trimmed by 3 bases and 0 bases, with 11 bases remaining between them. Germline assignment: CDR1 DFQATT and CDR2 SNEGSKA (reference sequence). The CDR3 extends over 14 amino acids.

This clonotype was seen ten or more times. The chain has TRBV11-2 and TRBJ2-3, with 10 nucleotides matching TRBD2. The CDR3 has 19 amino acids. V dropped 2 bases and J dropped 1; count of bases not matched to a gene: 12. CDR1 and CDR2 (germline): SGHAT, FQNNGV. The CDR3, as DNA: TGTGCCAGCAGCTTAATCATAGCGGGGGGCTCCTCTGGCACAGATACGCAGTATTTT. Protein: CASSLIIAGGSSGTDTQYF.

This clonotype appeared many times. This chain links TRBV2 with TRBJ1-1; D perhaps matches TRBD1 (5 bases). Germline-derived CDR1 and CDR2 are SNHLY and FYNNEI. V was trimmed by 6 bases and J by 0 bases, leaving 8 bases between them. This CDR3 has 13 amino acids. The CDR3 loop reads CASRTGLNTEAFF. DNA for the CDR3: TGTGCCAGCAGAACAGGTTTGAACACTGAAGCTTTCTTT.

This clonotype was seen a handful of times. J is TRBJ1-2 and V is TRBV12-5; D gene uncertain. CDR1 and CDR2 (germline): LGHNT, FRNRAP. Trimming removed 0 bases from V and 7 bases from J, with 9 bases in between. This CDR3 has 13 amino acids. The CDR3 DNA reads as TGTGCTAGTGGTTTGGTGGAGGGAACTGGCTACACCTTC. This gives the protein CASGLVEGTGYTF.

This clonotype was seen at least ten times. The chain is built from TRBV7-6 and TRBJ2-3, with unresolved D. The germline CDR1 and CDR2 sequences are SGHVS and FNYEAQ. The V gene lost 1 base and the J gene lost 6 bases, with 5 bases spanning the gap. CDR3 size: 12 residues. The CDR3 DNA follows: TGTGCCAGCAGCTTAGGAAGGGATACGCAGTATTTT. Amino acid sequence: CASSLGRDTQYF.

For this clonotype: A clone one base away is much larger, so this may be a read error. The chain links TRBV11-2 to TRBJ1-4; D is unclear. There are 13 residues in the CDR3. Germline V gives CDR1 SGHAT, CDR2 FQNNGV. This CDR3 reads CTSSLGYGEKLFF. CDR3 bases: TGTACCAGCAGCTTAGGGTATGGTGAAAAACTGTTTTTT.

This clonotype showed up many times. This chain connects TRBV5-6 to TRBJ2-3, with D perhaps TRBD2 (6 bases). This CDR3 has 16 residues. Germline values: CDR1 SGHDT, CDR2 YYEEEE. V lost 0 bases and J 4 bases, leaving 15 bases between the germline ends. The DNA of the CDR3 is TGTGCCAGCAGCTTGGTGACTAGAGTGGCTTCAGATACGCAGTATTTT. It is translated as CASSLVTRVASDTQYF. Full variable domain (rest looked up from reference TRBV5-6 and TRBJ2-3): DAGVTQSPTHLIKTRGQQVTLRCSPKSGHDTVSWYQQALGQGPQFIFQYYEEEERQRGNFPDRFSGHQFPNYSSELNVNALLLGDSALYLCASSLVTRVASDTQYFGPGTRLTVL.

Comment on this clonotype: A much larger clone differs from this one at a single base, so this may be a read error. The CDR3 coding sequence is TGTGCCAGCAGCATTACAGGGTTGTCGTCCTGTGGCTACACCTTC. Its translation: CASSITGLSSCGYTF. This rearrangement joins TRBV6-1 to TRBJ1-2, with D maybe TRBD1 (6 bases). The germline V gene encodes CDR1 MNHNS and CDR2 SASEGT. CDR3 length: 15 amino acids. V shed 6 bases and J shed 7 bases, with 21 bases lying between them.

In this sample, this clonotype turned up a few times. The rearrangement joins TRBV5-1 to TRBJ2-5; tentative D call: TRBD1 (5 bases). This CDR3 spans 13 amino acids. Per the germline V gene, CDR1 is SGHRS and CDR2 is YFSETQ. V was trimmed by 4 bases and J by 3 bases, leaving 10 bases between them. CDR3 sequence: CASSQGQKETQYF. For the CDR3, the DNA is TGCGCCAGCAGCCAAGGACAAAAAGAGACCCAGTACTTC.

This clonotype occurred many times. The chain combines TRBV6-6 with TRBJ1-2, with 10 bases lining up with TRBD1. V lost 11 bases and J lost 4; bases outside the gene matches: 10. This CDR3 spans 14 amino acids. CDR1 is MNHNY, CDR2 SVGAGI, per germline (reference sequence). CDR3 nucleotides: TGTGCCGCACGACAGGGGGCGACCCTCTATGGCTACACCTTC. Its protein product is CAARQGATLYGYTF.

This clonotype was found many times. The genes are TRBV10-1 and TRBJ2-5; TRBD1 agrees at 7 bases. Germline CDR1 is WNHNN and CDR2 is SYGVQD (reference sequence). V was clipped by 6 bases and J by 2 bases; unmatched bases: 9. The CDR3 extends over 15 amino acids. In nucleotides, the CDR3 is TGCGCCAGCAGCGCAAACAGGGGTCGGCAAGAGACCCAGTACTTC. It codes for CASSANRGRQETQYF.

The chain couples TRBV3-1 to TRBJ1-5; possibly TRBD1 for D (5 bases). The CDR3 is 14 amino acids. The germline V and J ends were trimmed by 0 bases and 7 bases, with 10 bases remaining between them. CDR1 is LGHDT, CDR2 YNNKEL, per germline (reference sequence). The DNA of the CDR3 is TGTGCCAGCAGCCAAGATTGGGGGGGGCAGCCCCAGCATTTT. Amino acids: CASSQDWGGQPQHF.

Only a few counts were recorded for this clonotype. The J gene is TRBJ1-2, the V gene TRBV12-3 or TRBV12-4; 8 bases line up with TRBD1. Trimming at V came to 3 bases and at J to 5 bases, leaving 14 bases not matched to a gene. This CDR3 region has 17 residues. CDR3 in DNA: TGTGCCAGCAGTTTCGCCAATCAAGACAGGGGAGGTTATGGCTACACCTTC. This encodes CASSFANQDRGGYGYTF.

This clonotype appeared many times. The chain links TRBV5-1 to TRBJ2-5, with D hard to call. V was clipped by 0 bases and J by 5 bases, with 23 bases between them. Germline lookup yields CDR1 SGHRS and CDR2 YFSETQ. The CDR3 has 18 amino acids. CDR3 sequence (DNA): TGCGCCAGCAGCTTGGCCATGATGAGTACTCCTCATAGGGAGACCCAGTACTTC. Protein: CASSLAMMSTPHRETQYF.

This clonotype showed up many times. V is TRBV10-3 and J is TRBJ2-2; tentative D call: TRBD2 (6 bases). The CDR3 runs 12 residues. Germline CDR1 reads ENHRY; CDR2 reads SYGVKD. Trimming removed 7 bases at V and 7 bases at J, with 10 bases between. The CDR3 DNA reads TGTGCCATCAAGGGAGGAGGCGGGGAGCTGTTTTTT. Translated, it gives CAIKGGGGELFF.

This clonotype was observed a few times. The chain uses TRBV2 and TRBJ1-5; no clear D. CDR3 length equals 12 residues. The germline V gene has CDR1 SNHLY and CDR2 FYNNEI. V was clipped by 4 bases and J by 10 bases, with 11 bases between them. The DNA of the CDR3 is TGTGCCAGCAGTGCGGATAGGGTTCCCCAGCATTTT. Translating it yields CASSADRVPQHF.

This clonotype was detected a few times. The rearrangement joins TRBV12-3 or TRBV12-4 to TRBJ2-7; 9 bases align to TRBD1. After removal of 6 bases from V and 4 bases from J, the junction contained 7 bases not matched to a gene. CDR3 length: 14 residues. The CDR3 DNA sequence: TGTGCCAGCAGCGAACAGGGGGCAGTGTACGAGCAGTACTTC. Its protein product is CASSEQGAVYEQYF.

This clonotype has just a few counts. The chain carries TRBV5-6 and TRBJ1-1, with unresolved D. The CDR3 length is 15 residues. The ends were cut back, 0 bases at V and 6 bases at J, with 15 bases in the middle. The germline V gene has CDR1 SGHDT and CDR2 YYEEEE. The CDR3 protein is CASSLDGGVFAEAFF. CDR3 nucleotide sequence: TGTGCCAGCAGCTTGGACGGTGGGGTATTCGCTGAAGCTTTCTTT. The full variable domain, completed using reference TRBV5-6 and TRBJ1-1, is DAGVTQSPTHLIKTRGQQVTLRCSPKSGHDTVSWYQQALGQGPQFIFQYYEEEERQRGNFPDRFSGHQFPNYSSELNVNALLLGDSALYLCASSLDGGVFAEAFFGQGTRLTVV.

This clonotype was picked up many times. The chain couples TRBV24-1 to TRBJ2-7, with D unresolved. This CDR3 is built from 13 residues. V was pared by 10 bases and J by 4 bases, with 16 bases between. Germline CDR1 reads KGHDR; CDR2 reads SFDVKD. The CDR3, as DNA: TGTGCCACGCCCCCCGTGCCTCGGTACGAGCAGTACTTC. This translates into CATPPVPRYEQYF.

The table lists this clonotype with many counts. The V call is TRBV29-1, the J call TRBJ1-2, with D possibly being TRBD1 (5 bases). V was clipped by 0 bases and J by 3 bases, with 14 bases between them. The germline gives CDR1 SQVTM, CDR2 ANQGSEA. This CDR3 has 15 amino acids. The CDR3 bases are TGCAGCGTTGAAGATCCGACAGAACTTCACTATGGCTACACCTTC. Translation gives CSVEDPTELHYGYTF.

This chain links TRBV7-2 with TRBJ2-5; D not resolved. The CDR3 extends over 16 amino acids. Germline V gene lookup returns CDR1 SGHTA and CDR2 FQGNSA. Trimming left V 5 bases short and J 1 base short, with 17 bases between. CDR3 DNA: TGTGCCAGCAGCACCTCAAGAGCAGGCCCCCAAGAGACCCAGTACTTC. Its translation is CASSTSRAGPQETQYF.

The genes are TRBV10-3 and TRBJ2-3; 11 bases match TRBD2. The ends lost 4 bases at V and 6 bases at J; junction bases unmatched: 6. Per the germline V gene, CDR1 is ENHRY and CDR2 is SYGVKD. The CDR3 has 15 amino acids. CDR3 in amino acids: CAISASGGPRDTQYF. In nucleotides, the CDR3 is TGTGCCATCAGTGCTAGCGGGGGGCCGAGGGATACGCAGTATTTT.

The rearrangement links TRBV6-5 to TRBJ1-1, with no clear D. V lost 5 bases and J lost 0, with 7 bases in between. Looked up from germline, CDR1 is MNHEY and CDR2 is SVGAGI. This CDR3 has 13 residues. The CDR3 DNA reads as TGTGCCAGCAGTATTGTTCTGAACACTGAAGCTTTCTTT. Protein: CASSIVLNTEAFF.

The V and J genes are TRBV9 and TRBJ1-4, with D maybe TRBD1 (6 bases). This CDR3 is built from 14 residues. CDR1 is SGDLS and CDR2 is YYNGEE in the germline V gene. V dropped 3 bases and J dropped 8 bases, with 14 bases sitting between them. The CDR3 loop is CASSEGGFYEKLFF. Written as DNA, the CDR3 is TGTGCCAGCAGCGAGGGGGGTTTTTACGAAAAACTGTTTTTT.

This clonotype was counted at least ten times. This chain links TRBV20-1 with TRBJ2-3; 8 bases agree with TRBD1. Trimming at V came to 2 bases and at J to 3 bases, leaving 1 base not matched to a gene. Looked up from germline, CDR1 is DFQATT and CDR2 is SNEGSKA (reference sequence). The CDR3 consists of 13 residues. CDR3 nucleotides: TGCAGTGCTAGACGGACAGGGACAGATACGCAGTATTTT. As protein: CSARRTGTDTQYF.